This TCR beta chain was found in a study of T cell responses to AZD1222 COVID-19 vaccine. Assay: immunoSEQ multiplex PCR; the TCRdb copy retains only in-frame clones and omits some. The data contain roughly 170,000 clones, 90% to 95% of them singletons. Germline V gene data show CDR1 as ENHRY and CDR2 as SYGVKD. Germline trimming cut 6 bases from V and 8 bases from J; bases unmatched to any gene: 4. The CDR3 loop spans 15 amino acids. This chain connects TRBV10-3 to TRBJ2-1, with 16 bases lining up with TRBD2. This specimen consisted of peripheral blood, obtained 28 days after the second AZD1222 dose. The receptor's source is an adult who received the AZD1222 COVID-19 vaccine. The CDR3 sequence: CAISGGLAGGDEQFF. CDR3 nucleotides: TGTGCCATCAGCGGGGGACTAGCGGGAGGGGATGAGCAGTTCTTC.